The 23 T cell receptor beta chains in this list originate from one sample, sequenced in a study of Ad26.COV2.S vaccination and SARS-CoV-2 variants (dated by TCRdb to 2020 to 2022). Sample treatment or condition, as interpreted from the label and publication: about 20 received Ad26.COV2.S at low or high dose, single or two shots; 5 received placebo; per-sample allocation not given. For vaccine and placebo recipients, the sequenced repertoires came from samples collected on day 63 after the first injection. The library was prepared using the immunoSEQ multiplex PCR assay. In TCRdb, the immuneACCESS table is reduced to in-frame sequences with V and J assigned. These tables do not hold every clone; where another copy was compared, an unresolved V gene accounts for under half, and the others remain unexplained. The sample table contains approximately 420,000 clones; only one count was recorded for more than 75% of them. Clones ranked in the top ten supply 3.6% of the sample.

The sequencing used peripheral blood, collected in a trial of Ad26.COV2.S vaccine versus placebo. Receptors originate from a person between 18 and 60 years old who received the Ad26.COV2.S COVID-19 vaccine or a placebo.

The J gene is TRBJ2-7, the V gene TRBV6-1; D may match TRBD1 or TRBD2 (5 bases each). This CDR3 has 15 amino acids. The V gene's germline CDR1 is MNHNS and CDR2 SASEGT. V was shortened by 2 bases and J by 6 bases, with 17 bases between the two germline ends. CDR3 coding DNA: TGTGCCAGCAGTGAACTGGCAGGGAGAACCGCCGAGCAGTACTTC. Protein sequence: CASSELAGRTAEQYF.

The CDR3 nucleotides are TGTGCCACCAGCAGAGATCGGCTAGGGGGTGAGACCCAGTACTTC. Its protein product is CATSRDRLGGETQYF. The chain links TRBV15 to TRBJ2-5, with a possible D match to TRBD1 (6 bases). V was cut by 0 bases and J by 5 bases, with 13 bases left in between. This CDR3 is built from 15 residues. The germline CDR1 and CDR2 sequences are LNHNV and YYDKDF (reference sequence).

This clone was seen only a few times. The chain recombines TRBV10-3 with TRBJ2-7; D is unclear. V was cut by 3 bases and J by 2 bases, with 5 bases left in between. Germline V gene data show CDR1 as ENHRY and CDR2 as SYGVKD. There are 12 residues in the CDR3. CDR3: CAISEGTYEQYF. The CDR3, as DNA: TGTGCCATCAGTGAAGGGACCTACGAGCAGTACTTC.

This chain uses TRBV4-2 with TRBJ2-3; 13 positions match TRBD2. The CDR3 totals 16 residues. Germline CDR1 and CDR2: LGHNA and YNFKEQ. V was pared by 3 bases and J by 2 bases, with 2 bases of the junction left unmatched. DNA of the CDR3: TGTGCCAGCAGCCAGGGGACTAGCGGGGTCACAGATACGCAGTATTTT. Encoded protein: CASSQGTSGVTDTQYF.

This clone was found once. The CDR3 DNA sequence: TGTGCCAGCAGCAAATCAGGGGGAGGGACCCAGTACTTC. This codes for CASSKSGGGTQYF. This chain links TRBV25-1 with TRBJ2-5, with D tentatively TRBD1 (7 bases). V was trimmed by 6 bases and J by 7 bases, leaving 15 bases between them. The CDR3 sequence is 13 residues long. Germline assignment: CDR1 MGHDK and CDR2 SYGVNS.

This clone showed up just once. This chain links TRBV4-1 with TRBJ2-1; TRBD2 matches 9 bases. Per the germline V gene, CDR1 is MGHRA and CDR2 is YSYEKL. The junction had 6 bases not matched to a gene; V was cut back by 1 base and J by 5 bases. The CDR3 runs to 16 residues. The CDR3 loop is CASSQVSSGADNEQFF. The CDR3 DNA reads as TGCGCCAGCAGCCAAGTGTCTAGCGGGGCAGACAATGAGCAGTTCTTC.

The J gene is TRBJ1-1, the V gene TRBV20-1; D unresolved. Trimming stripped 0 bases from V and 11 bases from J, with 7 bases between. Germline CDR1 and CDR2: DFQATT and SNEGSKA (reference sequence). The CDR3 has 10 residues. CDR3 sequence reads: CSARDQRAFF. As DNA, the CDR3 is TGCAGTGCTAGAGATCAACGGGCTTTCTTT.

The chain links TRBV19 to TRBJ2-2; TRBD1 aligns across 10 bases. V lost 4 bases, J lost 3 bases, and 5 bases stayed unmatched. Germline V gives CDR1 LNHDA, CDR2 SQIVND (reference sequence). This CDR3 is built from 16 residues. DNA of the CDR3: TGTGCCAGTAGTACCCGACAGGGGGCGGACACCGGGGAGCTGTTTTTT. Its protein is CASSTRQGADTGELFF.

The rearrangement uses TRBV6-6 and TRBJ2-4; 9 bases align to TRBD1. CDR3 length equals 16 residues. Trimming removed 6 bases from V and 6 bases from J; junction bases left unmatched: 12. Germline values: CDR1 MNHNY, CDR2 SVGAGI (reference sequence). CDR3 bases: TGTGCCAGCAGCCTACAGGGGGCGCGGGGGAGAAACATTCAGTACTTC. As protein: CASSLQGARGRNIQYF.

J is TRBJ2-1 and V is TRBV4-2; no definite D call. The CDR3 is 14 residues long. Between the trimmed V and J ends, which lost 3 bases and 7 bases, there was a span of 13 bases. CDR1 is LGHNA, CDR2 YNFKEQ, per germline. The CDR3 DNA follows: TGTGCCAGCAGCCACCCCGGTTCTTCGAATGAGCAGTTCTTC. It yields the protein CASSHPGSSNEQFF.

The chain recombines TRBV29-1 with TRBJ2-5; D not resolved. CDR1 and CDR2 (germline): SQVTM, ANQGSEA. V shed 7 bases and J shed 5 bases, with 17 bases lying between them. The CDR3 is 13 residues long. In DNA, the CDR3 is TGCAGCGATAGGGCCCCCGGTCGGGAGACCCAGTACTTC. Translation: CSDRAPGRETQYF.

The chain joins TRBV5-4 to TRBJ2-1; 8 bases match TRBD2. The trim removed 10 bases at V and 0 bases at J, leaving 12 bases unmatched. Germline V gene lookup returns CDR1 SGHNT and CDR2 YYREEE (reference sequence). CDR3 length: 16 residues. The chain's CDR3 is CAAYGGGPSSYNEQFF. In nucleotides, the CDR3 is TGTGCCGCCTACGGGGGGGGGCCGAGCTCCTACAATGAGCAGTTCTTC.

J is TRBJ2-7 and V is TRBV18; D is unclear. Germline CDR1 is KGHSH and CDR2 is LQKENI. V dropped 6 bases and J dropped 5 bases, with 11 bases sitting between them. The CDR3 loop spans 12 amino acids. CDR3 residues: CASSLGRHEQYF. The DNA for the CDR3 is TGTGCCAGCTCCCTCGGGCGTCACGAGCAGTACTTC. Variable domain in full (rest from reference TRBV18 and TRBJ2-7): NAGVMQNPRHLVRRRGQEARLRCSPMKGHSHVYWYRQLPEEGLKFMVYLQKENIIDESGMPKERFSAEFPKEGPSILRIQQVVRGDSAAYFCASSLGRHEQYFGPGTRLTVT.

The genes are TRBV27 and TRBJ1-6; maybe TRBD1 (6 bases). Trimming removed 6 bases from V and 9 bases from J, with 15 bases in between. CDR1 is MNHEY, CDR2 SMNVEV, per germline (reference sequence). The CDR3 is 14 amino acids. DNA of the CDR3: TGTGCCAGCAGACCAGGGGCATCGTCTTCACCCCTCCACTTT. It codes for CASRPGASSSPLHF.

V is TRBV9 and J is TRBJ2-2; TRBD1 might be the D (6 bases). The CDR3 totals 16 residues. Trimming left V 0 bases short and J 1 base short, with 10 bases between. Germline assignment: CDR1 SGDLS and CDR2 YYNGEE. CDR3 nucleotides: TGTGCCAGCAGCGTAGGAGGGGGTATGAACACCGGGGAGCTGTTTTTT. Encoded protein: CASSVGGGMNTGELFF.

This chain uses TRBV7-2 with TRBJ2-5, with no clear D. Germline values: CDR1 SGHTA, CDR2 FQGNSA. The CDR3 extends over 15 amino acids. The V and J ends lost 4 bases and 2 bases respectively, with 14 bases between them. CDR3 residues: CASSSTDPRQETQYF. The CDR3 nucleotides read TGTGCCAGCAGCTCCACCGACCCGAGACAAGAGACCCAGTACTTC.

The chain has TRBV5-5 and TRBJ1-5; D is perhaps TRBD1 (5 bases). The length of the CDR3 is 14 residues. V was shortened by 2 bases and J by 2 bases, with 8 bases between the two germline ends. CDR1 and CDR2 (germline): SGHKS, YYEKEE (reference sequence). CDR3 in DNA: TGTGCCAGCAGCTTAGGGGCGGGCAATCAGCCCCAGCATTTT. Translating gives CASSLGAGNQPQHF.

The chain uses TRBV6-5 and TRBJ1-5; D uncertain. This CDR3 comprises 13 residues. Trimming cost V 3 bases and J 5 bases, with 8 bases left between them. In germline, CDR1 is MNHEY, CDR2 SVGAGI. CDR3 DNA: TGTGCCAGCAGTTATGAATGGGATCAGCCCCAGCATTTT. Protein: CASSYEWDQPQHF.

The V call is TRBV5-1, the J call TRBJ2-3; the D call may be TRBD1 or TRBD2 (6 bases each). In germline, CDR1 is SGHRS, CDR2 YFSETQ. CDR3 length equals 14 residues. Trimming took 2 bases from V and 4 from J, leaving 11 bases between them. The CDR3 bases are TGCGCCAGCAGCTTCGGGGGCGAGGCAGATACGCAGTATTTT. Amino acid sequence: CASSFGGEADTQYF.

This rearrangement joins TRBV24-1 to TRBJ2-1; D remains ambiguous. V was clipped by 1 base and J by 7 bases, with 13 bases between them. This CDR3 spans 15 amino acids. Germline assignment: CDR1 KGHDR and CDR2 SFDVKD. CDR3 sequence reads: CATSDLKRPVNEQFF. In DNA form, the CDR3 reads TGTGCCACCAGTGATTTAAAGCGCCCAGTTAATGAGCAGTTCTTC.

The V and J genes are TRBV5-8 and TRBJ2-1; D ambiguous. V lost 3 bases to trimming and J lost 10 bases, with 8 bases between them. Germline lookup yields CDR1 SGHTS and CDR2 YDEGEE. This CDR3 is built from 11 residues. The DNA of the CDR3 is TGTGCCAGCAGCTCCCACGAGGAGCAGTTCTTC. Translation gives CASSSHEEQFF.

The V and J genes are TRBV5-5 and TRBJ2-7; D not certain. The CDR3 is 13 amino acids. The germline gives CDR1 SGHKS, CDR2 YYEKEE (reference sequence). V lost 0 bases, J lost 4 bases, and 8 bases lay in between. The CDR3 DNA follows: TGTGCCAGCAGCTTGGGTCCTGAGTACGAGCAGTACTTC. Protein product: CASSLGPEYEQYF.

The CDR3 DNA reads TGTGCCAGTATGGACACAGGGAGTCAGCAGTTCTTC. This codes for CASMDTGSQQFF. This chain joins TRBV19 and TRBJ2-1; D perhaps matches TRBD1 (6 bases). The ends were cut back, 7 bases at V and 11 bases at J, with 15 bases in the middle. Germline loops: CDR1 LNHDA, CDR2 SQIVND (reference sequence). The CDR3 totals 12 residues.